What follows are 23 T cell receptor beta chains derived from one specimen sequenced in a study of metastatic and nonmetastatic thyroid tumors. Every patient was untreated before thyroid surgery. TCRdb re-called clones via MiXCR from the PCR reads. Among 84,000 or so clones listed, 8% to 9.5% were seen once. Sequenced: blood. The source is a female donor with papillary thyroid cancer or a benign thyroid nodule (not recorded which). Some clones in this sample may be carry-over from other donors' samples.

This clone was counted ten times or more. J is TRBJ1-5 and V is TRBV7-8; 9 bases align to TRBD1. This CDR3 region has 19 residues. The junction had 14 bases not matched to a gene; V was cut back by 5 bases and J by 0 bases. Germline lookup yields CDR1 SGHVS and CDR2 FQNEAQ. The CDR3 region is CASSPSGTGIYYSNQPQHF. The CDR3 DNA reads TGTGCCAGCAGCCCCTCCGGGACAGGGATCTATTATAGCAATCAGCCCCAGCATTTT.

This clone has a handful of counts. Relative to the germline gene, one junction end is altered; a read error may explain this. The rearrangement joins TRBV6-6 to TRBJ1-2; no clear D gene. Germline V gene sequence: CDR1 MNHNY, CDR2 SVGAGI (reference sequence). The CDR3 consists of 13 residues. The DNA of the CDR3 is TGTGCCAGCGGTTACACCCAGGTGAGCGGCTACACCTTC. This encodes CASGYTQVSGYTF.

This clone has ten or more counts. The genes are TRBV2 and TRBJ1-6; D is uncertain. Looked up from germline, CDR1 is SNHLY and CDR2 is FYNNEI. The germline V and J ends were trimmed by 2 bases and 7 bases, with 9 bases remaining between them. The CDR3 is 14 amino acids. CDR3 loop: CASSEWSANSPLHF. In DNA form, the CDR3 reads TGTGCCAGCAGTGAATGGTCGGCAAATTCACCCCTCCACTTT.

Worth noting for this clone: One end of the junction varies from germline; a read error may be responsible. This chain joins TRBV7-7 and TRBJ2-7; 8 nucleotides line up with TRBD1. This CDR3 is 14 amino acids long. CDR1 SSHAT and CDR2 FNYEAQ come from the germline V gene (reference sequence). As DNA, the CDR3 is TGTGCCCGCAGCAGGACAGGGATGTTCTACGAGCAGTACTTC. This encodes CARSRTGMFYEQYF.

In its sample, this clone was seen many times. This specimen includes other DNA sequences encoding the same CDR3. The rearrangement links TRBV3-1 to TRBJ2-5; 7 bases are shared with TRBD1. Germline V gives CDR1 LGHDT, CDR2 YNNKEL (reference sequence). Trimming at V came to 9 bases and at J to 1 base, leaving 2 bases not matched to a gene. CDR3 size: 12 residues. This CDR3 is CASRGPQETQYF. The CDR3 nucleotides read TGTGCCAGTAGGGGGCCCCAAGAGACCCAGTACTTC.

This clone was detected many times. CDR3 residues: CSARDNRAKTQYF. The CDR3 DNA reads TGCAGTGCTAGAGATAACAGGGCAAAGACCCAGTACTTC. This chain uses TRBV20-1 with TRBJ2-5; possible D gene TRBD1, 6 bases. CDR3 size: 13 residues. Trimming took 0 bases from V and 6 from J, leaving 11 bases between them. Germline lookup yields CDR1 DFQATT and CDR2 SNEGSKA (reference sequence).

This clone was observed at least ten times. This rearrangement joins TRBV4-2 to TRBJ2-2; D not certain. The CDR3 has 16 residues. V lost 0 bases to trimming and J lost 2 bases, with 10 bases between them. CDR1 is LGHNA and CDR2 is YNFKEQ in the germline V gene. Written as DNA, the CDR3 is TGTGCCAGCAGCCAAGATCTCAGGACCAACACCGGGGAGCTGTTTTTT. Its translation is CASSQDLRTNTGELFF.

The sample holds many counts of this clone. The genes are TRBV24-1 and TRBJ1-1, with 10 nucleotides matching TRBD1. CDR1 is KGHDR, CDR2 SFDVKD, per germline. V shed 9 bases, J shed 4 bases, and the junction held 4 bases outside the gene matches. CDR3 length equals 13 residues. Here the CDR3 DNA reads TGTGCCACCTCGGACAGGGGGGCCACTGAAGCTTTCTTT. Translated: CATSDRGATEAFF.

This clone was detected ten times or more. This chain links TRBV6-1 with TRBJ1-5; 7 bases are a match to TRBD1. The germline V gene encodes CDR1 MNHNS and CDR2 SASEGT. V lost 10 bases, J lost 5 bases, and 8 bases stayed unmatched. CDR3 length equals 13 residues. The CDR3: CATSGQLYQPQHF. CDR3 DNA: TGTGCCACCTCGGGACAGCTCTATCAGCCCCAGCATTTT.

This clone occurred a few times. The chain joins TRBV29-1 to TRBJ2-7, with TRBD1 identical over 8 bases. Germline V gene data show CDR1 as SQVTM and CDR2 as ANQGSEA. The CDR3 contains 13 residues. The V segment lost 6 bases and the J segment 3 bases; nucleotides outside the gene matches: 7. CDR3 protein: CSVAGTGGYEQYF. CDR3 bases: TGCAGCGTGGCCGGTACAGGGGGCTACGAGCAGTACTTC.

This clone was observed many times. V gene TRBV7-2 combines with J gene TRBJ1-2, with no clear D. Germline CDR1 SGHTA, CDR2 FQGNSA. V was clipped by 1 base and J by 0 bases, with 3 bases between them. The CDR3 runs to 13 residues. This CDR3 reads CASSLVANYGYTF. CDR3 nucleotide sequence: TGTGCCAGCAGCTTAGTAGCTAACTATGGCTACACCTTC.

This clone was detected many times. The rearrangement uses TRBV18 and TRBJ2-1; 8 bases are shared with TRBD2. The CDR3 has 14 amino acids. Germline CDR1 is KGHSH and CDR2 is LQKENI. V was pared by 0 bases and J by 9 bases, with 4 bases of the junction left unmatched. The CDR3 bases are TGTGCCAGCTCACCACCGCCGGGGGGGGGTGAGCAGTTCTTC. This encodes CASSPPPGGGEQFF.

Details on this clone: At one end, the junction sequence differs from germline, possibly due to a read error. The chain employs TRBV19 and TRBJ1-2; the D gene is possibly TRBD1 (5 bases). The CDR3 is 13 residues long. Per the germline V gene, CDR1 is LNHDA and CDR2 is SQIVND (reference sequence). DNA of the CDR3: TGTGCCTGTAGTATCCTGGGGGTAGATGGCTACACGTTC. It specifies CACSILGVDGYTF.

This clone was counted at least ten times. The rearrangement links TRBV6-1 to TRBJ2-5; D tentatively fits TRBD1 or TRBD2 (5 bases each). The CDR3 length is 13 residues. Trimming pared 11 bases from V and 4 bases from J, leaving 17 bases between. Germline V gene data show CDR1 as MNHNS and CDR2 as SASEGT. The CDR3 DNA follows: TGTGCCGTCAACACTGGGACCGGAGAGACCCAGTACTTC. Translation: CAVNTGTGETQYF.

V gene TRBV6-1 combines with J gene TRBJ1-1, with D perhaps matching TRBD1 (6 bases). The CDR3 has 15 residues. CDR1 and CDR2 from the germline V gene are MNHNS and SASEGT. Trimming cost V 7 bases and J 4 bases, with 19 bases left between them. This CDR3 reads CASNRRQAGRTEAFF. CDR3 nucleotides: TGTGCCAGCAACCGACGACAGGCGGGACGCACTGAAGCTTTCTTT.

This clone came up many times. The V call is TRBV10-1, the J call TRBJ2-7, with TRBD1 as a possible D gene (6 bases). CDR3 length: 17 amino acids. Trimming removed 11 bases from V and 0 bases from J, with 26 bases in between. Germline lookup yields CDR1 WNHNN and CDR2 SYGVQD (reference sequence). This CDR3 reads CAGRLPQGLLFSYEQYF. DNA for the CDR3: TGCGCCGGCCGACTCCCCCAGGGGCTGCTATTCTCCTACGAGCAGTACTTC.

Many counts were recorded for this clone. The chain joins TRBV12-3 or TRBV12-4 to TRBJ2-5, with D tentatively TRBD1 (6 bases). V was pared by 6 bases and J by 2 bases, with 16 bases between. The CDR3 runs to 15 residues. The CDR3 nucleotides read TGTGCCAGCAGCCCTATAGGGACACCACAAGAGACCCAGTACTTC. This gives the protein CASSPIGTPQETQYF.

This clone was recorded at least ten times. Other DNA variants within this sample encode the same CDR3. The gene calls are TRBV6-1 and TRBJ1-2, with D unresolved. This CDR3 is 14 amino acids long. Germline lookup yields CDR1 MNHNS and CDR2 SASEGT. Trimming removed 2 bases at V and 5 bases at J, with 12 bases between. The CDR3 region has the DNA TGTGCCAGCAGTGAAAGCAACAGAGGGTATGGCTACACCTTC. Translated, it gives CASSESNRGYGYTF.

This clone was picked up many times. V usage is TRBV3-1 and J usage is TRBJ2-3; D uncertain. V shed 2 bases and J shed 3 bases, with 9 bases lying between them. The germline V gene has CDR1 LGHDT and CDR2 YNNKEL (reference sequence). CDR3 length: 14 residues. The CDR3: CASSQYPTTDTQYF. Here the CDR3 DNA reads TGTGCCAGCAGCCAATACCCCACGACAGATACGCAGTATTTT.

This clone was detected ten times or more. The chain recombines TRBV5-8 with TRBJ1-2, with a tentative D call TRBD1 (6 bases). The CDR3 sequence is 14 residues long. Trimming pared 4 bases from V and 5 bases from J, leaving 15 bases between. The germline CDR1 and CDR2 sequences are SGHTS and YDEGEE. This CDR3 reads CASSRGAGRYGYTF. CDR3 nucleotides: TGTGCCAGCAGCCGGGGGGCAGGGCGGTATGGCTACACCTTC.

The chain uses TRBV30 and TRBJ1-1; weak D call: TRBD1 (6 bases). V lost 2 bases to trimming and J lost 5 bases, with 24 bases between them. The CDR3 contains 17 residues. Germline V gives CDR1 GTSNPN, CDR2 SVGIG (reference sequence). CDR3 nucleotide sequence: TGTGCCTGGAGTATACCAACTTTTGCAGGGGTGGTTACTGAAGCTTTCTTT. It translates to CAWSIPTFAGVVTEAFF.

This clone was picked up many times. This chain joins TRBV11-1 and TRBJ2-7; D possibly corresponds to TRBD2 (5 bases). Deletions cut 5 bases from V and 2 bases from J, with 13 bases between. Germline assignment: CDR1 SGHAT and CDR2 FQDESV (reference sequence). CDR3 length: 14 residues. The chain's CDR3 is CASSLRTGTYEQYF. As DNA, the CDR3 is TGTGCCAGCAGCCTGAGGACGGGAACCTACGAGCAGTACTTC. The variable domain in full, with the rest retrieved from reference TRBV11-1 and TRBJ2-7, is EAEVAQSPRYKITEKSQAVAFWCDPISGHATLYWYRQILGQGPELLVQFQDESVVDDSQLPKDRFSAERLKGVDSTLKIQPAELGDSAMYLCASSLRTGTYEQYFGPGTRLTVT.

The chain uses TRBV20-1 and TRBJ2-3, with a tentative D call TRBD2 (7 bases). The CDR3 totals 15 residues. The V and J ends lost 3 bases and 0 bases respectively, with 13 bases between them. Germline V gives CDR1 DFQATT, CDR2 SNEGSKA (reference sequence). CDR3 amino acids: CSASRGGVSTDTQYF. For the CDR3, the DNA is TGCAGTGCTAGTAGGGGGGGCGTAAGCACAGATACGCAGTATTTT.